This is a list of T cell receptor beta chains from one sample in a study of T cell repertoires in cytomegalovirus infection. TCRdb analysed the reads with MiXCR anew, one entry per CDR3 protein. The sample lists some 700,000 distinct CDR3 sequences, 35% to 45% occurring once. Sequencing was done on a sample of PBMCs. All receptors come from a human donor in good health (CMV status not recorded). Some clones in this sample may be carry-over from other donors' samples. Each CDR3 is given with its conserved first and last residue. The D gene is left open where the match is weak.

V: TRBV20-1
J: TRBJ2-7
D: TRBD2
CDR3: CSARTGLAGEQYF

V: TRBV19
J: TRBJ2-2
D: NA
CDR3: CASSTPVVGGTGELFF

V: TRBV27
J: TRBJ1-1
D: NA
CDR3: CASSLPGRFDSTEAFF

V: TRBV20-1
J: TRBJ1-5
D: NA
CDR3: CSVATSGRGQPQHF

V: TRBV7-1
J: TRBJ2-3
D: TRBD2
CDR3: CASSSLAGLEFTQYF

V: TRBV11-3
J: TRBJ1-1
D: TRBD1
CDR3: CASSSASWDRVSEAFF

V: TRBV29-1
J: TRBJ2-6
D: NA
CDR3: CSVAPQESGANVLTF

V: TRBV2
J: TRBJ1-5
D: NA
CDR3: CASRPLRGNQPQHF

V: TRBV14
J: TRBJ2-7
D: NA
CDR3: CASSQSGNLPAYEQYF

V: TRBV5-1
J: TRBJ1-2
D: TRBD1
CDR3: CASSGGQKDYGYTF

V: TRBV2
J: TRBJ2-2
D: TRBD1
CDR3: CASSNRQDRDPGELFF

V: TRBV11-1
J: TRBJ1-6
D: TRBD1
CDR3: CASSRGQDNSPLHF

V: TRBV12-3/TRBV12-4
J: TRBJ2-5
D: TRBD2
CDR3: CASSLALAGVETQYF

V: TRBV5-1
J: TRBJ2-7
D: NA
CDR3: CASSLARGGGEQYF

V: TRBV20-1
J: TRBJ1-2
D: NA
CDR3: CSARGQVPVYGYTF

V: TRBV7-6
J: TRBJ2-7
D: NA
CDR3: CASSSTPDGYYEQYF

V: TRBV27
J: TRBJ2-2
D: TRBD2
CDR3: CASSSRLAGGPLTGELFF